The clone carrying this T cell receptor beta chain was recorded only once. Its antigen is not known. This sample stems from a study of cytomegalovirus exposure and HLA in healthy donors. The study's findings and limits: The tendency of first-cohort TCR clusters to co-occur in the roughly 120 validation repertoires was identified by a subsequent analysis. There were some public TCRs occurring in many donors, but most TCR sequences were rare. The study listed 164 cytomegalovirus-associated TCR beta chains.

This CDR3 has 18 amino acids. Germline lookup yields CDR1 SGDLS and CDR2 YYNGEE. The trim removed 0 bases at V and 10 bases at J, leaving 14 bases unmatched. Profiling relied on immunoSEQ multiplex PCR, and the TCRdb table lists in-frame clones only, not all of them. The data contain fewer than 75,000 clones, roughly 95% of them singletons. The TCR comes from a man aged 18-30 years in good health and CMV-seronegative. V is TRBV9 and J is TRBJ2-1, with 12 bases lining up with TRBD2. Sequenced sample: PBMCs. CDR3 sequence (DNA): TGTGCCAGCAGCGTAGAGGCTCTGACTAGCGGGGGTTTAGGGGAGCAGTTCTTC. Translation: CASSVEALTSGGLGEQFF.